The next 19 T cell receptor beta chains were all read from a single sample in a study of CD8+CD57+ T cells in acquired aplastic anemia. Researchers used genomic DNA as the template to profile TCR beta VDJ and CDR3. TCRdb passed the reads through MiXCR, listing each CDR3 protein once. Counted here are about 58,000 distinct CDR3 sequences, approximately 50% occurring once; the ten biggest clones make up approximately 15%. Before being chosen for sequencing, patients had shown CD8+CD57+ cell expansion by flow cytometry. The specimen was sorted CD4+, CD8+, or CD8+CD57+ T cells (not recorded which) from PBMCs. The receptors originated from a human donor with aplastic anemia.

The chain is built from TRBV19 and TRBJ2-5; D is perhaps TRBD1 (7 bases). This CDR3 has 13 amino acids. Trimming took off 9 bases at V and 5 bases at J, with 16 bases between the two ends. Germline CDR1 is LNHDA and CDR2 is SQIVND (reference sequence). CDR3 residues: CASSQQGRETQYF. Here the CDR3 DNA reads TGTGCCAGCAGTCAACAGGGGAGGGAGACCCAGTACTTC.

This clonotype was observed many times. This chain uses TRBV27 with TRBJ2-1; D is unresolved. The germline V gene encodes CDR1 MNHEY and CDR2 SMNVEV (reference sequence). This CDR3 contains 12 residues. With 5 bases removed from V and 5 bases from J, the gap between germline ends came to 7 bases. The CDR3 region has the DNA TGTGCCAGCAGTCGGGTTGACAATGAGCAGTTCTTC. Its translation: CASSRVDNEQFF.

The chain combines TRBV29-1 with TRBJ2-3; D uncertain. Germline values: CDR1 SQVTM, CDR2 ANQGSEA. CDR3 length: 13 amino acids. V was clipped by 3 bases and J by 4 bases, with 11 bases between them. The CDR3 sequence: CSVEYSAADTQYF. CDR3 DNA: TGCAGCGTTGAGTACTCGGCGGCAGATACGCAGTATTTT.

The V gene is TRBV7-8, the J gene TRBJ2-3; 9 bases are a match to TRBD1. Germline CDR1 SGHVS, CDR2 FQNEAQ. V gave up 6 bases and J gave up 4 bases; unmatched junction bases: 8. The CDR3 is 15 residues long. The CDR3 reads CASRLRQGESDTQYF. CDR3 nucleotides: TGTGCCAGCAGACTTCGACAGGGGGAGTCAGATACGCAGTATTTT.

This clonotype was counted between two and nine times. The genes are TRBV25-1 and TRBJ2-7; possible D gene TRBD2, 5 bases. The length of the CDR3 is 15 residues. Germline lookup yields CDR1 MGHDK and CDR2 SYGVNS. V dropped 3 bases and J dropped 5 bases, with 17 bases sitting between them. In DNA, the CDR3 is TGTGCCAGCAGTGATACTTCGGGATACCCTAACGAGCAGTACTTC. Its translation is CASSDTSGYPNEQYF.

The sample holds many counts of this clonotype. The genes are TRBV7-9 and TRBJ1-1; D may be TRBD1 (5 bases). CDR3 length equals 14 residues. Germline CDR1 reads SEHNR; CDR2 reads FQNEAQ (reference sequence). The V gene lost 5 bases and the J gene lost 5 bases, with 15 bases spanning the gap. The DNA for the CDR3 is TGTGCCAGCAGCCCCTGGTCCCAGGGAACTGAAGCTTTCTTT. It codes for CASSPWSQGTEAFF.

The chain combines TRBV20-1 with TRBJ1-1; D remains unclear. V gave up 6 bases and J gave up 6 bases, with 11 bases separating them. Germline assignment: CDR1 DFQATT and CDR2 SNEGSKA (reference sequence). This CDR3 region has 11 residues. The CDR3 DNA sequence: TGCAGTGCGCACGGACCCCCTGAAGCTTTCTTT. Amino acids: CSAHGPPEAFF.

The rearrangement joins TRBV15 to TRBJ1-1, with a tentative D call TRBD1 (6 bases). V shed 2 bases and J shed 1 base, with 11 bases lying between them. CDR3 length: 15 residues. The germline V gene encodes CDR1 LNHNV and CDR2 YYDKDF (reference sequence). Here the CDR3 DNA reads TGTGCCACCAGCAGAACCTCGACAGGGAACACTGAAGCTTTCTTT. The encoded protein is CATSRTSTGNTEAFF.

By share, this clonotype ranks as medium-sized. This sequence joins TRBV7-9 and TRBJ1-2; D not certain. The V and J ends lost 5 bases and 6 bases respectively, with 7 bases between them. This CDR3 comprises 11 residues. Germline-derived CDR1 and CDR2 are SEHNR and FQNEAQ (reference sequence). The chain's CDR3 is CASSPPDGYTF. The CDR3 DNA sequence: TGTGCCAGCAGCCCCCCAGATGGCTACACCTTC.

Comments on this clonotype: Being one base from a much bigger clone, this may be a read error. The V and J genes are TRBV15 and TRBJ1-2; D is uncertain. The CDR3 contains 14 residues. In germline, CDR1 is LNHNV, CDR2 YYDKDF (reference sequence). The CDR3 loop is CAASRDLKGYGYTF. The DNA of the CDR3 is TGTGCCGCCAGCAGAGATTTGAAGGGTTATGGCTACACCTTC.

This chain joins TRBV29-1 and TRBJ2-1; D is perhaps TRBD2 (6 bases). The V gene lost 6 bases and the J gene lost 8 bases, with 11 bases spanning the gap. CDR1 and CDR2 (germline): SQVTM, ANQGSEA. The CDR3 extends over 11 amino acids. The CDR3 here is CSVSGFDEQFF. DNA of the CDR3: TGCAGCGTCAGCGGGTTTGATGAGCAGTTCTTC.

This clonotype has a count of ten or more. This chain links TRBV7-8 with TRBJ1-1, with 7 bases lining up with TRBD1. J gave up 5 bases and V 2 bases, and 8 bases lay outside the gene matches. CDR1 SGHVS and CDR2 FQNEAQ come from the germline V gene. This CDR3 has 15 residues. This chain's CDR3 is CASSLRAGGNTEAFF. In DNA, the CDR3 is TGTGCCAGCAGCTTACGGGCAGGGGGAAATACTGAAGCTTTCTTT. Together with reference TRBV7-8 and TRBJ1-1, the CDR3 gives the full variable domain: GAGVSQSPRYKVAKRGQDVALRCDPISGHVSLFWYQQALGQGPEFLTYFQNEAQLDKSGLPSDRFFAERPEGSVSTLKIQRTQQEDSAVYLCASSLRAGGNTEAFFGQGTRLTVV.

The chain joins TRBV6-2 or TRBV6-3 to TRBJ2-1; unclear D gene. The V end was cut by 6 bases, the J end by 7 bases, with 16 bases between. Germline CDR1 MNHEY, CDR2 SVGEGT. This CDR3 has 14 amino acids. CDR3 sequence (DNA): TGTGCCAGCAGCCCCCCATTTGAACGGAATGAGCAGTTCTTC. Its translation is CASSPPFERNEQFF.

This clonotype occurred many times. The rearrangement joins TRBV2 to TRBJ2-7; TRBD1 matches 7 bases. Germline loops: CDR1 SNHLY, CDR2 FYNNEI. The CDR3 length is 15 residues. V was clipped by 7 bases and J by 5 bases; unmatched bases: 14. The CDR3 is CASIFPGQRAHEQYF. The CDR3 nucleotides read TGTGCCAGCATTTTCCCGGGACAGAGGGCCCACGAGCAGTACTTC.

The gene calls are TRBV19 and TRBJ2-5; 12 positions match TRBD2. CDR1 and CDR2 (germline): LNHDA, SQIVND (reference sequence). The CDR3 has 15 amino acids. The trim removed 4 bases at V and 2 bases at J, leaving 2 bases unmatched. The CDR3 loop reads CASSTGTSGQETQYF. The CDR3 nucleotides read TGTGCCAGTAGTACCGGGACTAGCGGGCAAGAGACCCAGTACTTC.

Concerning this clonotype itself: At one of its ends the junction is not consistent with the germline gene, which may arise from a read error. The V call is TRBV5-1, the J call TRBJ1-1; possibly TRBD1 for D (5 bases). CDR3 size: 15 residues. Germline loops: CDR1 SGHRS, CDR2 YFSETQ. Written as DNA, the CDR3 is TGCGTCAGCAGGGAAGAGTTACGCCCGAGCACTGAAGCTTTCTTT. This encodes CVSREELRPSTEAFF.

This clonotype was counted ten times or more. This chain joins TRBV7-8 and TRBJ2-2; 10 bases match TRBD2. The CDR3 consists of 17 residues. Germline CDR1 reads SGHVS; CDR2 reads FQNEAQ. V lost 1 base, J lost 7 bases, and 9 bases stayed unmatched. The CDR3 here is CASSLGQAGGYVGELFF. DNA for the CDR3: TGTGCCAGCAGCTTAGGACAAGCGGGGGGGTATGTCGGGGAGCTGTTTTTT.

The chain joins TRBV19 to TRBJ2-7; 8 positions match TRBD1. The junction had 8 bases not matched to a gene; V was cut back by 5 bases and J by 5 bases. The CDR3 contains 14 residues. Germline CDR1 and CDR2: LNHDA and SQIVND (reference sequence). As DNA, the CDR3 is TGTGCCAGTAGTCAGCAGGGGGCTAGCCACGAGCAGTACTTC. Its protein is CASSQQGASHEQYF.

As concerns this clonotype: Since a much larger clone is just one base distant, this may be a read error. This chain joins TRBV11-1 and TRBJ2-1; the D call may be TRBD1 or TRBD2 (5 bases each). The CDR3 sequence is 16 residues long. Germline V gene lookup returns CDR1 SGHAT and CDR2 FQDESV (reference sequence). The V and J ends lost 8 bases and 2 bases respectively, with 19 bases between them. CDR3 coding DNA: TGTGCCAGCGGCCCCATGGGGGACCTAACCTACAATGAGCAGTTCTTC. As protein: CASGPMGDLTYNEQFF.